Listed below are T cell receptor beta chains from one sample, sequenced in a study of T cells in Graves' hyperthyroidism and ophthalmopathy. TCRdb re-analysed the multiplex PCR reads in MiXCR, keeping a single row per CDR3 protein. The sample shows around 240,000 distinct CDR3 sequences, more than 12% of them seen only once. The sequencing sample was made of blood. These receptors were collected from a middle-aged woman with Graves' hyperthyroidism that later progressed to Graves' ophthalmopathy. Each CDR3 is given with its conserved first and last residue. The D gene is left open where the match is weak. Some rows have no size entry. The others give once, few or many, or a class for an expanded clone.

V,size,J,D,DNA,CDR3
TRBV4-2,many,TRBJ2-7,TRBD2,TGTGCCAGCAGCCAAGGCATGCGACTAGCGGCCTACGAGCAGTACTTC,CASSQGMRLAAYEQYF
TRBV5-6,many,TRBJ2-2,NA,TGTGCCAGCAGCTACGCGAACACCGGGGAGCTGTTTTTT,CASSYANTGELFF
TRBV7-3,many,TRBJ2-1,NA,TGTGCCAGCAGCTTAACCCCACTGGATAACAATGAGCAGTTCTTC,CASSLTPLDNNEQFF
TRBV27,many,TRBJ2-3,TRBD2,TGTGCCAGCAGTTTATTATACCGACCAAGCGGGGACTACCTGAATCTTGATACGCAGTATTTT,CASSLLYRPSGDYLNLDTQYF
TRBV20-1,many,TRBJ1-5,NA,TGCAGTGCTAAAGCCAGCCCTGGGGGAGGGAGCAATCAGCCCCAGCATTTT,CSAKASPGGGSNQPQHF
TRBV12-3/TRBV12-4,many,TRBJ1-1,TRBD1,TGTGCCAGCGGCCCCAGGGGGGGCACTGAAGCTTTCTTT,CASGPRGGTEAFF
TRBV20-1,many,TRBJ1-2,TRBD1,TGCAGTGGCACGGGACAGACCCTATATGGCTACACCTTC,CSGTGQTLYGYTF
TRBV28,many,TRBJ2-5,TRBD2,TGTGCCAGCAGTTTCCGGCCCGCGGGAGCAAGGGAGACCCAGTACTTC,CASSFRPAGARETQYF
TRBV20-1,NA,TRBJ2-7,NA,TGCAGTGCTAGATATAGGGGAAGGACCTACGAGCACTACTTC,CSARYRGRTYEHYF
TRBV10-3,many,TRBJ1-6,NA,TGTGCCATCAGTGAGCGGGCGAACAGAGATTTTTCACCCCTCCACTTT,CAISERANRDFSPLHF
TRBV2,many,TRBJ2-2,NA,TGTGCCAGCAGTGAAGGGGGCACCGGGGAGCTGTTTTTT,CASSEGGTGELFF
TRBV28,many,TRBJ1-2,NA,TGTGCCAGCAGTCCTCTGACAGTAAACTATGGCTACACCTTC,CASSPLTVNYGYTF
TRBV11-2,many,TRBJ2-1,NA,TGTGCCAGCAGCTACCAATGGGGCGGACCTGACAATGAGCAGTTCTTC,CASSYQWGGPDNEQFF
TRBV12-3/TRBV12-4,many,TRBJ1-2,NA,TGTGCCAGCAGTTTCGGCACTCCATATGGCTACACCTTC,CASSFGTPYGYTF
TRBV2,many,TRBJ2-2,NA,TGTGCCAGCAGTGCCAGGGGAGGGGGGGAGCTGTTTTTT,CASSARGGGELFF
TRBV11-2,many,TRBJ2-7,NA,TGTGCCAGCAGCTTAGCCACAGCCTCCTACGAGCAGTACTTC,CASSLATASYEQYF
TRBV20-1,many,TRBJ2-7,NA,TGCAGTGCTAGAGATCTTACCTACGAGCAGTACTTC,CSARDLTYEQYF
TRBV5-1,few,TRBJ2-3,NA,TGCGCCAGCAGCTTAGGGCTGGGGAGGTATTTT,CASSLGLGRYF
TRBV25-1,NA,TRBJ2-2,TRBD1,TGTGCCAGCAGTGCCGCGATCGGACAGGGGAGCACCGGGGAGCCGTTTTTT,CASSAAIGQGSTGEPFF
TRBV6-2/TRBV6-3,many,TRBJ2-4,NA,TGTGCCAGCAGTCACCTAGGCCCAGCCAAAAACATTCAGTACTTC,CASSHLGPAKNIQYF